This T cell receptor (beta chain) was obtained from a study of blood T cells in healthy people across ages. Findings and limits, study-wide: Unsorted PBMCs blocked a conclusive comparison of naive and antigen-experienced cells.

PCR was performed a second time for about 7 to 12 cycles using a sample-barcoded 5' primer and a J-beta primer mix. TCRdb reprocessed the 5' RACE reads via MiXCR and lists one record per CDR3 protein. The profile shows more than 650,000 distinct CDR3 sequences, 20% to 25% of them singletons. This clonotype was found once. As yet, its antigen is unknown. The CDR3 is made up of 14 amino acids. With 2 bases removed from V and 0 bases from J, the gap between germline ends came to 10 bases. CDR1 and CDR2 (germline): SQVTM, ANQGSEA. Donors were healthy Caucasian individuals from Russia aged about 6 to 90. The receptor comes from a man in his 70s in good health. This chain joins TRBV29-1 and TRBJ1-1; D possibly corresponds to TRBD1 (6 bases). The sample comprised blood. In DNA, the CDR3 is TGCAGCGTTGAAACAGGGCCCATGAACACTGAAGCTTTCTTT. This codes for CSVETGPMNTEAFF.